This TCR beta chain was sequenced in a study of T-cell memory formation after mild COVID-19. Study-level points and caveats: Cross-reactive memory appears to have joined, as suggested by some responding clones showing up in pre-infection memory. CD8+ contracting clones occupied EMRA, while CD4+ ones occupied mainly CM and EM. From day 15 to 85, contracting clones were balanced between CD4 and CD8, whereas later expanders leaned toward CD4+.

This clonotype turned up a few times. What it recognizes is unknown. V lost 5 bases and J 5 bases, leaving 23 bases between the germline ends. The CDR3 totals 16 residues. Germline V CDR1 and CDR2: SGHRS, YFSETQ. 5'RACE, which relied on constant-segment primers, yielded TCR alpha and TCR beta cDNA libraries carrying sample barcodes and UMIs. Each CDR3 protein gets one entry after TCRdb re-called the 5' RACE reads with MiXCR. Here the sample spans some 320,000 distinct CDR3 sequences, 15% to 20% being singletons. The sequenced material came from PBMCs or a T cell subset sorted from them (not recorded which). This TCR was recovered from a man aged 18-30 years who had mild COVID-19 (a few samples of this study predate the infection). Cell type and time point are not known. The genes are TRBV5-1 and TRBJ2-7; D is possibly TRBD1 (6 bases). The CDR3 sequence: CASRGAGDDRSDEQYF. The CDR3, as DNA: TGCGCCAGCAGAGGGGCAGGGGACGATCGGTCGGACGAGCAGTACTTC. The full variable domain, rest sourced from reference TRBV5-1 and TRBJ2-7, is KAGVTQTPRYLIKTRGQQVTLSCSPISGHRSVSWYQQTPGQGLQFLFEYFSETQRNKGNFPGRFSGRQFSNSRSEMNVSTLELGDSALYLCASRGAGDDRSDEQYFGPGTRLTVT.